This T cell receptor (beta chain) was retrieved from a study of neurological immune-mediated disorders. This clonotype has at least ten counts. Germline assignment: CDR1 SQVTM and CDR2 ANQGSEA. The CDR3 length is 13 residues. With 6 bases removed from V and 8 bases from J, the gap between germline ends came to 19 bases. In TCRdb, the 5' RACE reads were re-called with MiXCR into one record per CDR3 protein. The sample has tens of thousands of distinct CDR3 sequences; about 4% are singletons. This sequence was found in a woman between 40 and 55 years old with multiple sclerosis. Sequencing was done on a sample of CD4+ T cells from blood. The rearrangement joins TRBV29-1 to TRBJ1-2, with D maybe TRBD1 (5 bases). DNA for the CDR3: TGCAGCGTGGCTAAGGGGACGTCTACGGGCTACACCTTC. This gives the protein CSVAKGTSTGYTF.